This is a list of T cell receptor beta chains from one sample in a study of T cell responses to AZD1222 COVID-19 vaccine. Clones were sequenced by immunoSEQ multiplex PCR, and TCRdb holds only the in-frame ones, with some missing. The table lists tens of thousands of clones, around 90% of them singletons. The starting material was peripheral blood, obtained 28 days after the second AZD1222 dose. Every receptor here comes from an adult who received the AZD1222 COVID-19 vaccine. The CDR3 runs from the conserved cysteine through the conserved F or W. D genes are given only for firm matches. Only some rows state a clone size, as once, few, many or a class for expanded clones.

D	size	V	J	DNA	CDR3
NA	NA	TRBV15	TRBJ2-1	TGTGCCACCAGCAGGACTACGGGCGGGTGGCCGAATAGCAATGAGCAGTTCTTC	CATSRTTGGWPNSNEQFF
NA	NA	TRBV19	TRBJ2-2	TGTGCCAGTAAGGGCCAAAACAAAATCACCGGGGAGCTGTTTTTT	CASKGQNKITGELFF
NA	NA	TRBV7-2	TRBJ2-7	TGTGCCAGCAGCTTAGATCGCAGGGACGAGCAGTACTTC	CASSLDRRDEQYF
NA	NA	TRBV7-9	TRBJ1-1	TGTGCCAGCAGCCCAGGTATCGGGGCGAACACTGAAGCTTTCTTT	CASSPGIGANTEAFF
NA	NA	TRBV29-1	TRBJ2-5	TGCAGCGTTGTGGGGGTAGATCTCTCGGGCGAGACCCAGTACTTC	CSVVGVDLSGETQYF
NA	NA	TRBV7-9	TRBJ1-2	TGTGCCAGCACCGAAAGTAATGACAGGAACTATGGCTACACCTTC	CASTESNDRNYGYTF
NA	NA	TRBV2	TRBJ1-3	TGTGCCAGCAGGCGGACGTCGAGCTCTGGAAACACCATATATTTT	CASRRTSSSGNTIYF
TRBD2	NA	TRBV27	TRBJ2-6	TGTGCCAGCAGTCTAGGGGGACTAGCGGGAATCCTCTCTGGGGCCAACGTCCTGACTTTC	CASSLGGLAGILSGANVLTF
TRBD2	NA	TRBV9	TRBJ2-3	TGTGCCAGCAGCAACGGGGGGTTTGGTACAGATACGCAGTATTTT	CASSNGGFGTDTQYF
NA	NA	TRBV5-1	TRBJ2-1	TGCGCCAGCAGCTTGTGGTTGGGGTTACAAAATGAGCAGTTCTTC	CASSLWLGLQNEQFF
NA	NA	TRBV28	TRBJ1-5	TGTGCCAGCAGTTTATGGGGGTCGCCCCAGCATTTT	CASSLWGSPQHF
NA	NA	TRBV18	TRBJ1-4	TGTGCCAGCTCACCCGACAGGACTAATGAAAAACTGTTTTTT	CASSPDRTNEKLFF
NA	NA	TRBV7-9	TRBJ2-2	TGTGCCAGCAGCTCCCGGACAGACTTAACCGGGGAGCTGTTTTTT	CASSSRTDLTGELFF
NA	NA	TRBV6-5	TRBJ2-1	TGTGCCAGCAGTTACCTTGGACGCCCCAATGAGCAGTTCTTC	CASSYLGRPNEQFF
TRBD1	NA	TRBV3-1/TRBV3-2	TRBJ2-1	TGTGCCAGCAGCCATACGGACAGGACCTACAATGAGCAGTTCTTC	CASSHTDRTYNEQFF
NA	NA	TRBV27	TRBJ2-7	TGTGCCAGCAGTTTATACAGGGCCGAGGAGCAGTACTTC	CASSLYRAEEQYF
TRBD1	once	TRBV2	TRBJ2-5	TGTGCCAGCAGCAAGGACAGGGCAGCCCAAGAGACCCAGTACTTC	CASSKDRAAQETQYF
TRBD2	NA	TRBV9	TRBJ2-7	TGTGCCAGCAGCGTAGGTAGCGGGTCGGCCTACGAGCAGTACTTC	CASSVGSGSAYEQYF
TRBD1	NA	TRBV5-4	TRBJ1-1	TGTGCCAGCAGCTGGGGACGGGACAGGGGTACTGAAGCTTTCTTT	CASSWGRDRGTEAFF
TRBD2	NA	TRBV19	TRBJ2-7	TGTGCCAGTAGTGTCAGCGGGAGCAACTACGAGCAGTACTTC	CASSVSGSNYEQYF
NA	NA	TRBV10-1	TRBJ2-3	TGCGCCAGCAGTGACCGTTTATACACAGATACGCAGTATTTT	CASSDRLYTDTQYF
NA	NA	TRBV19	TRBJ1-5	TGTGCCAGTAGTCTTCCGGGAGAGCCCCAGCATTTT	CASSLPGEPQHF
NA	NA	TRBV11-2	TRBJ2-3	TGTGCCAGCAGCGCCTCAGGGGATACGCAGTATTTT	CASSASGDTQYF
NA	NA	TRBV7-2	TRBJ2-7	TGTGCCACCTCGCTGGGACACTCCTACGAGCAGTACTTC	CATSLGHSYEQYF
NA	NA	TRBV5-1	TRBJ1-1	TGCGCCAGCAGCTTGGGTGGGGGTCCCGGTGAAGCTTTCTTT	CASSLGGGPGEAFF
NA	NA	TRBV4-2	TRBJ1-1	TGTGCCAGCAGCCAAAGGGCCGGAAGAGGGACTGAAGCTTTCTTT	CASSQRAGRGTEAFF
NA	NA	TRBV18	TRBJ1-2	TGTGCCAGCTCGCTAGACAAGAACTATGGCTACACCTTC	CASSLDKNYGYTF
NA	NA	TRBV3-1/TRBV3-2	TRBJ2-7	TGTGCCAGCAGCCGCCCGGGACGGCACTACGAGCAGTACTTC	CASSRPGRHYEQYF
TRBD1	NA	TRBV6-5	TRBJ1-1	TGTGCCAGCAGCGTGGGGACAGGGTGGCAAGCTTTCTTT	CASSVGTGWQAFF
NA	few	TRBV1	TRBJ1-2	TGCACCAGCAGCCAAGAAGAGACAGGCGTCCTTAACTATGGCTACACCTTC	CTSSQEETGVLNYGYTF
NA	NA	TRBV7-9	TRBJ2-2	TGTGCCAGCAGCCCTCGACCCCGACCTCCGAACACCGGGGAGCTGTTTTTT	CASSPRPRPPNTGELFF
NA	NA	TRBV5-1	TRBJ1-1	TGCGCCAGCAGCTTCGGGGGGCGCGACACTGAAGCTTTCTTT	CASSFGGRDTEAFF
NA	NA	TRBV18	TRBJ2-3	TGTGCCAGCTCACTGAGTGGACTAGATACGCAGTATTTT	CASSLSGLDTQYF